This TCR beta chain appears in the sequencing data of a study of high-grade serous ovarian cancer treatment subgroups. Study information: Mean per sample: about 14,000 reads, around 7,100 unique TCR beta rearrangements.

A remark on this clone: As yet, its antigen is unknown.

Notes on the study in general: Repertoire similarity ranged about 0.1 to 0.79 between tumors of one patient.

Tumor tissue was taken before any definitive surgery or chemotherapy was given. Generated by immunoSEQ multiplex PCR, the TCRdb table keeps only in-frame clones and is missing some. The sample includes roughly 5,000 clones, approximately 70% of them seen just once. The junction had 5 bases not matched to a gene; V was cut back by 4 bases and J by 2 bases. The CDR3 consists of 15 residues. Germline V gives CDR1 SGHAT, CDR2 FQNNGV. The clonotype comes from a human donor with high-grade serous ovarian cancer. The V call is TRBV11-2, the J call TRBJ2-7; 10 nucleotides align to TRBD1. Sample: tumor tissue. The CDR3 DNA follows: TGTGCCAGCAGCTCTGGACAGGGGGTTACCTACGAGCAGTACTTC. This encodes CASSSGQGVTYEQYF.